The clone carrying this T cell receptor (beta chain) is classed as medium-sized. The sample comes from a study of OX40 agonist ivuxolimab in advanced cancers. About the research overall: Every 2 weeks, patients got intravenous ivuxolimab at one of six dose levels (0.01-10 mg/kg). Three individuals attained partial responses, comprising one hepatocellular carcinoma case and two cutaneous melanoma cases.

Systemic immunosuppression or a history of autoimmune disease excluded patients. TCRdb's table, derived via immunoSEQ multiplex PCR, lists solely in-frame clones and lacks some. The sample carries around 70,000 clones, around 87% recorded once. The sequencing used CD4+ or CD8+ T cells sorted from blood, collected in a trial of the OX40 agonist ivuxolimab. This clonotype was sampled from an adult with an advanced solid tumor such as melanoma, head and neck, liver or kidney cancer.

Here the CDR3 reads CASSLGSGNQPQHF. Here the CDR3 DNA reads TGTGCCAGCAGCTTAGGTTCAGGCAATCAGCCCCAGCATTTT. The V gene is TRBV7-9, the J gene TRBJ1-5, with unresolved D. V was trimmed by 1 base and J by 2 bases, leaving 6 bases between them. CDR1 is SEHNR and CDR2 is FQNEAQ in the germline V gene (reference sequence). This CDR3 comprises 14 residues.